Shown below are 12 T cell receptor beta chains from a single sample sequenced in a study of beta chain features in type 1 diabetes. TCRB transcripts that were expressed got sequenced, as all of the isolated RNA had been reverse transcribed. TCRdb keeps only in-frame clones here, not all; method: immunoSEQ multiplex PCR. The sample has under 800,000 clones; about 14% are singletons. Sequencing input: naive CD4+ T cells from blood. The origin of the receptors is a man between 18 and 35 years old in good health.

J is TRBJ1-2 and V is TRBV28; D is ambiguous. Trimming left V 5 bases short and J 10 bases short, with 11 bases between. Germline assignment: CDR1 MDHEN and CDR2 SYDVKM. The CDR3 sequence is 11 residues long. This chain's CDR3 is CASSGIQVYTF. Written as DNA, the CDR3 is TGTGCCAGCAGTGGGATCCAGGTCTACACCTTC.

This clone was seen only a few times. The chain uses TRBV6-5 and TRBJ2-7; 7 bases agree with TRBD2. The CDR3 totals 15 residues. Germline V gene sequence: CDR1 MNHEY, CDR2 SVGAGI. After removal of 7 bases from V and 1 base from J, the junction contained 10 bases not matched to a gene. The CDR3 bases are TGTGCCAGCACCCACCGGGGGGTGGGGTCCTACGAGCAGTACTTC. This gives the protein CASTHRGVGSYEQYF.

The chain combines TRBV10-3 with TRBJ1-1, with a tentative D call TRBD1 (6 bases). CDR3 length equals 14 residues. Germline V CDR1 and CDR2: ENHRY, SYGVKD. V dropped 4 bases and J dropped 0 bases, with 9 bases sitting between them. This CDR3 is CAISGTAMNTEAFF. CDR3 bases: TGTGCCATCAGTGGGACAGCCATGAACACTGAAGCTTTCTTT.

The chain carries TRBV9 and TRBJ2-1; TRBD2 matches 10 bases. CDR3 length: 15 amino acids. J was trimmed by 3 bases and V by 6 bases; bases with no gene match: 6. The germline gives CDR1 SGDLS, CDR2 YYNGEE. CDR3 protein: CASTSGGASYNEQFF. The CDR3 DNA is TGTGCCAGCACCAGCGGGGGGGCAAGCTACAATGAGCAGTTCTTC.

This clone was found a few times. The chain has TRBV2 and TRBJ1-2; no clear D. The CDR3 runs to 15 residues. The germline V gene encodes CDR1 SNHLY and CDR2 FYNNEI. V lost 7 bases and J lost 4, with 19 bases in between. CDR3 nucleotides: TGTGCCAGCACCCGACCTGGGATAAGTGGCTATGGCTACACCTTC. Encoded protein: CASTRPGISGYGYTF.

The chain uses TRBV6-5 and TRBJ1-1, with D tentatively TRBD1 (5 bases). Germline CDR1 MNHEY, CDR2 SVGAGI. The CDR3 is 12 amino acids. V lost 1 base and J lost 5, with 5 bases in between. DNA for the CDR3: TGTGCCAGCAGTTACTGGGGGACTGAAGCTTTCTTT. It is translated as CASSYWGTEAFF.

This clone was seen only a few times. Other nucleotide sequences from this sample produce the same CDR3. The chain joins TRBV19 to TRBJ1-5; no firm D call. Germline loops: CDR1 LNHDA, CDR2 SQIVND (reference sequence). V was shortened by 0 bases and J by 2 bases, with 2 bases between the two germline ends. This CDR3 is 13 amino acids long. CDR3 coding DNA: TGTGCCAGTAGTATAGAAGGCAATCAGCCCCAGCATTTT. The encoded protein is CASSIEGNQPQHF.

This clone turned up a few times. The rearrangement links TRBV11-2 to TRBJ2-3; D ambiguous. V was trimmed by 3 bases and J by 1 base, leaving 11 bases between them. CDR3 length equals 15 residues. In germline, CDR1 is SGHAT, CDR2 FQNNGV. CDR3 residues: CASSLVPRGTDTQYF. CDR3 nucleotides: TGTGCCAGCAGCTTGGTTCCTAGGGGCACAGATACGCAGTATTTT. The full variable domain, its missing parts supplied by reference TRBV11-2 and TRBJ2-3, is EAGVAQSPRYKIIEKRQSVAFWCNPISGHATLYWYQQILGQGPKLLIQFQNNGVVDDSQLPKDRFSAERLKGVDSTLKIQPAKLEDSAVYLCASSLVPRGTDTQYFGPGTRLTVL.

This clone was observed a handful of times. The CDR3 region has the DNA TGTGCCAGCATCCCGGGGACTAGCGGGGGCCTGAACACCGGGGAGCTGTTTTTT. Translation gives CASIPGTSGGLNTGELFF. The chain carries TRBV7-9 and TRBJ2-2, with 14 bases lining up with TRBD2. Germline V lookup: CDR1 SEHNR, CDR2 FQNEAQ (reference sequence). CDR3 length: 18 amino acids. The J segment lost 1 base and the V segment lost 7 bases, leaving 8 bases of the junction unmatched.

The rearrangement joins TRBV6-6 to TRBJ1-1, with 9 nucleotides matching TRBD1. Germline V lookup: CDR1 MNHNY, CDR2 SVGAGI (reference sequence). This CDR3 is 13 amino acids long. V lost 4 bases to trimming and J lost 7 bases; unmatched junction nucleotides: 4. DNA for the CDR3: TGTGCCAGCAGTTGGACAGGGGACCATGAAGCTTTCTTT. As protein: CASSWTGDHEAFF.

This clone was detected a few times. The rearrangement links TRBV15 to TRBJ2-3; D gene ambiguous. Per germline, CDR1 LNHNV and CDR2 YYDKDF (reference sequence). V lost 0 bases and J 8 bases, leaving 9 bases between the germline ends. This CDR3 is built from 13 residues. For the CDR3, the DNA is TGTGCCACCAGCAGAGAAAACATGGCTACGCAGTATTTT. This translates into CATSRENMATQYF.

This clone was recorded a few times. This chain joins TRBV10-3 and TRBJ2-3; the match to TRBD2 covers 13 bases. The germline gives CDR1 ENHRY, CDR2 SYGVKD. The CDR3 extends over 17 amino acids. The ends lost 0 bases at V and 5 bases at J; junction bases unmatched: 5. CDR3 amino acids: CAISESGLAGAVDTQYF. CDR3 coding DNA: TGTGCCATCAGTGAGTCTGGACTAGCGGGAGCGGTAGATACGCAGTATTTT.